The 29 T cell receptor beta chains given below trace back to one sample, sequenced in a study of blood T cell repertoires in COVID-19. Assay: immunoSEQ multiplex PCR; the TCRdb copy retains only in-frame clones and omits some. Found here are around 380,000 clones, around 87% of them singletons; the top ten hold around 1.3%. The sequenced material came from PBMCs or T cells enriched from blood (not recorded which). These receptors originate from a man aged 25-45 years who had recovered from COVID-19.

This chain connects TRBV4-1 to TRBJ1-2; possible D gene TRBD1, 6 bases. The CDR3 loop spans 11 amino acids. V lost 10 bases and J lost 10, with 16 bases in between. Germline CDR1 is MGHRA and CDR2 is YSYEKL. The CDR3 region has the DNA TGCGCCACCCGCTGGGGGGGCGACTACACCTTC. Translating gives CATRWGGDYTF.

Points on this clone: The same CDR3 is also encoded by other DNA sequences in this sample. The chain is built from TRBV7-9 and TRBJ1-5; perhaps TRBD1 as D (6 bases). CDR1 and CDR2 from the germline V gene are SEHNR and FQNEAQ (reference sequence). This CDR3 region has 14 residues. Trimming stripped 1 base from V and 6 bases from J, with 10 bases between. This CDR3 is CASSLEGGSQPQHF. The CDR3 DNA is TGTGCCAGCAGCTTAGAAGGGGGAAGTCAGCCCCAGCATTTT.

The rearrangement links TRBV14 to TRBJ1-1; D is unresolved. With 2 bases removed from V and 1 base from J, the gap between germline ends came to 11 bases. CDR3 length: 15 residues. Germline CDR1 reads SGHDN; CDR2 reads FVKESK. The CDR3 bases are TGTGCCAGCAGCCAATTGATCACACCGAACACTGAAGCTTTCTTT. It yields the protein CASSQLITPNTEAFF.

CDR3 sequence reads: CAQSNRNTEAFF. The CDR3 DNA follows: TGTGCCCAATCCAACAGGAACACTGAAGCTTTCTTT. The chain couples TRBV2 to TRBJ1-1, with D unresolved. The CDR3 consists of 12 residues. Trimming pared 11 bases from V and 1 base from J, leaving 11 bases between. In germline, CDR1 is SNHLY, CDR2 FYNNEI.

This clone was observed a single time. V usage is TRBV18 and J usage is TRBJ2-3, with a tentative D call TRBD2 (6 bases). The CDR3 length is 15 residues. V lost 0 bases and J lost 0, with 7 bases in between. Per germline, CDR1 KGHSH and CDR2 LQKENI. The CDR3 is CASSPPGGSTDTQYF. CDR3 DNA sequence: TGTGCCAGCTCACCACCGGGGGGAAGCACAGATACGCAGTATTTT.

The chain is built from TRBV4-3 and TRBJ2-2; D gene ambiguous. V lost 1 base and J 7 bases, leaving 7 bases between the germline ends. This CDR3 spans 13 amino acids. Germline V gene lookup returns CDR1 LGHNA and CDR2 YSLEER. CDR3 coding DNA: TGCGCCAGCAGCCAAGTCGGTTACGGGGAGCTGTTTTTT. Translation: CASSQVGYGELFF.

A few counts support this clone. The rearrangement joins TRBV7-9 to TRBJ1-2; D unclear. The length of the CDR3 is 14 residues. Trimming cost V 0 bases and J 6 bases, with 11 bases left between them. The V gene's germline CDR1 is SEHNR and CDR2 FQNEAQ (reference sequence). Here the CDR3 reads CASSLASAGDGYTF. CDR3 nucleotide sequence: TGTGCCAGCAGCTTAGCGTCGGCAGGCGATGGCTACACCTTC.

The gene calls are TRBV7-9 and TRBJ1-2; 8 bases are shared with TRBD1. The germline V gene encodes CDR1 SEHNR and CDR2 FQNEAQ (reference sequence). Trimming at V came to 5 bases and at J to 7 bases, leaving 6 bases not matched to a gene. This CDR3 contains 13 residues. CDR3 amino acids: CASSDRTGTGYTF. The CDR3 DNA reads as TGTGCCAGCAGCGACCGGACAGGGACTGGCTACACCTTC.

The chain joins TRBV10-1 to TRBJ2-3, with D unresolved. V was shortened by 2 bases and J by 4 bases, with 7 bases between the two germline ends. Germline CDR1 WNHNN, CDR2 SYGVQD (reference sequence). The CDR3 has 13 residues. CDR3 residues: CASSERGADTQYF. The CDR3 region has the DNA TGCGCCAGCAGTGAGAGAGGTGCAGATACGCAGTATTTT.

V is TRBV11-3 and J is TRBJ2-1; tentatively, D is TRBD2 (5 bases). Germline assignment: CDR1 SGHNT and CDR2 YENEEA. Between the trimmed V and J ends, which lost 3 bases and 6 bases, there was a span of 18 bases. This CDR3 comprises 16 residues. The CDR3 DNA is TGTGCCAGCAGCTTCCCTCTGGGCCCGAGGGCCAATGAGCAGTTCTTC. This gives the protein CASSFPLGPRANEQFF. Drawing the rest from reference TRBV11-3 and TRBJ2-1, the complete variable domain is EAGVVQSPRYKIIEKKQPVAFWCNPISGHNTLYWYLQNLGQGPELLIRYENEEAVDDSQLPKDRFSAERLKGVDSTLKIQPAELGDSAVYLCASSFPLGPRANEQFFGPGTRLTVL.

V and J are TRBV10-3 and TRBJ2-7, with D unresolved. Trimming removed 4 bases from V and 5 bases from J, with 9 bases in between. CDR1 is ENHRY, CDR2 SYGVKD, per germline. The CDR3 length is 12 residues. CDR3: CAISGASDEQYF. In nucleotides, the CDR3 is TGTGCCATCAGTGGCGCGTCGGACGAGCAGTACTTC.

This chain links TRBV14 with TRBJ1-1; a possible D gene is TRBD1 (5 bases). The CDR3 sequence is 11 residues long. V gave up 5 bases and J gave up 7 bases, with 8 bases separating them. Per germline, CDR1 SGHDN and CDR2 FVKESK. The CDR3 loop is CASSFQGEAFF. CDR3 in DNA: TGTGCCAGCAGCTTCCAGGGTGAAGCTTTCTTT.

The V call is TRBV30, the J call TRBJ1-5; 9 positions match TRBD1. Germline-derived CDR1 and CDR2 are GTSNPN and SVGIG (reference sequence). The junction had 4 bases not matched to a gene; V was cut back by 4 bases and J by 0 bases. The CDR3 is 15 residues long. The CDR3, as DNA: TGTGCCTGGAAAGAGACAGGGGGTAGCAATCAGCCCCAGCATTTT. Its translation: CAWKETGGSNQPQHF.

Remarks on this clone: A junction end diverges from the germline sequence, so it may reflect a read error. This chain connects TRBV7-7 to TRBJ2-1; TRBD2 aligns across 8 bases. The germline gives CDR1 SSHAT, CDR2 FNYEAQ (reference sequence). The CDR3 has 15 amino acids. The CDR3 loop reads CASSELTSAHNEQFF. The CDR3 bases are TGTGCTAGCAGCGAATTGACTAGCGCCCACAATGAGCAGTTCTTC.

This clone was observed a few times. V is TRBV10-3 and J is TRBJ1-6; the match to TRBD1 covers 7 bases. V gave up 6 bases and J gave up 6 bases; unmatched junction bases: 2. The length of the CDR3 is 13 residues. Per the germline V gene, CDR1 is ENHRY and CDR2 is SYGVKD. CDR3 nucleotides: TGTGCCATCAGGGACAGGCCTAATTCACCCCTCCACTTT. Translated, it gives CAIRDRPNSPLHF.

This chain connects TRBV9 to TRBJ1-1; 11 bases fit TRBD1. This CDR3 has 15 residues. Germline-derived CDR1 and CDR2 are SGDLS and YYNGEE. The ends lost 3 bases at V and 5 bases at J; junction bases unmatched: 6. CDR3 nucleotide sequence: TGTGCCAGCAGCGCGCTGGGACAGGGGGGAACTGAAGCTTTCTTT. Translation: CASSALGQGGTEAFF.

This CDR3 reads CASSQRGGNTEAFF. The CDR3 region has the DNA TGTGCCAGCAGCCAGCGGGGAGGCAACACTGAAGCTTTCTTT. The chain couples TRBV3-1 (or the pseudogene TRBV3-2) to TRBJ1-1; unclear D gene. Per the germline V gene, CDR1 is LGHDT and CDR2 is YNNKEL (reference sequence). With 3 bases removed from V and 2 bases from J, the gap between germline ends came to 10 bases. This CDR3 has 14 amino acids.

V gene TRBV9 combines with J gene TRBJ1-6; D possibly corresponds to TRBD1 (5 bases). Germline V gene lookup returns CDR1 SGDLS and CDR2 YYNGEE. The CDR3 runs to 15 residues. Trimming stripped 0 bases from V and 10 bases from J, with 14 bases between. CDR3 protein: CASSVDGAIYSPLHF. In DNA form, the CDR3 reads TGTGCCAGCAGCGTAGATGGGGCTATCTACTCACCCCTCCACTTT.

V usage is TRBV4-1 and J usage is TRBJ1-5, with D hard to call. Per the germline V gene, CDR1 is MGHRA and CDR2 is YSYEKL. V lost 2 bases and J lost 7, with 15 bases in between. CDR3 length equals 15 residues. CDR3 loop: CASSQSAAARQPQHF. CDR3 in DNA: TGCGCCAGCAGCCAATCGGCGGCAGCACGCCAGCCCCAGCATTTT.

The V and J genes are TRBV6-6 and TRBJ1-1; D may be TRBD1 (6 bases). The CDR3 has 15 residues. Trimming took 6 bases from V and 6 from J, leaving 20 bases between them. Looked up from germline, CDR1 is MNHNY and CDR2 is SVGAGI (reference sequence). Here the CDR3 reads CASRPDSGIGAEAFF. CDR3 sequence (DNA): TGTGCCAGCAGGCCGGACAGCGGAATAGGGGCTGAAGCTTTCTTT.

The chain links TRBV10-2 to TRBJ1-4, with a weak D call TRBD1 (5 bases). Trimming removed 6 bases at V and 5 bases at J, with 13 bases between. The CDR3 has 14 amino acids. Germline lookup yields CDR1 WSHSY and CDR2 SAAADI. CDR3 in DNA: TGCGCCAGCAGGGAGGCAGGGTCGAATGAAAAACTGTTTTTT. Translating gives CASREAGSNEKLFF.

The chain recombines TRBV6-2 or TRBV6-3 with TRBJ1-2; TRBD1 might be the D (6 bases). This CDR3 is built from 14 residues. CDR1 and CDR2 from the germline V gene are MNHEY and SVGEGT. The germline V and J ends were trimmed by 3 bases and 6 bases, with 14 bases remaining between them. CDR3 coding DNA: TGTGCCAGCAGTTATTCGACTGACAGGAATGGCTACACCTTC. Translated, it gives CASSYSTDRNGYTF.

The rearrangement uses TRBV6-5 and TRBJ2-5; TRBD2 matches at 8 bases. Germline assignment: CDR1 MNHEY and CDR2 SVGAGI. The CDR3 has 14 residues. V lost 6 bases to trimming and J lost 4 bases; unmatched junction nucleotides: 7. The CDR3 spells CASSYGTSAETQYF. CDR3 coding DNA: TGTGCCAGCAGCTACGGGACTAGTGCAGAGACCCAGTACTTC.

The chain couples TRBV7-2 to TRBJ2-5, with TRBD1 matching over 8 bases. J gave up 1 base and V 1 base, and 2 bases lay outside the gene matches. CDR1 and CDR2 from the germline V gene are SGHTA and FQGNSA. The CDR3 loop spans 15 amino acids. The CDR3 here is CASSLGTGIQETQYF. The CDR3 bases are TGTGCCAGCAGCTTAGGGACAGGGATCCAAGAGACCCAGTACTTC.

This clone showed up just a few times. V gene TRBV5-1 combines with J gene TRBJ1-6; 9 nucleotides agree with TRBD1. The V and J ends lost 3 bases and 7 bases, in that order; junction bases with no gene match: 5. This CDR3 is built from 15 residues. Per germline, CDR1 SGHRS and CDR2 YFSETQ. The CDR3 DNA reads TGCGCCAGCAGCTCGAAGACAGGGGGGAATTCACCCCTCCACTTT. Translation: CASSSKTGGNSPLHF.

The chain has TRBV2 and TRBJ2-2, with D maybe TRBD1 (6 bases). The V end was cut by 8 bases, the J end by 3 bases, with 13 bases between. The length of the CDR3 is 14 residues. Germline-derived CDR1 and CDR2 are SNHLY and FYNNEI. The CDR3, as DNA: TGTGCCAGCGTAGAAGACAGGCACACCGGGGAGCTGTTTTTT. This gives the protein CASVEDRHTGELFF. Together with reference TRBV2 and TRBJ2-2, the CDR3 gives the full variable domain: EPEVTQTPSHQVTQMGQEVILRCVPISNHLYFYWYRQILGQKVEFLVSFYNNEISEKSEIFDDQFSVERPDGSNFTLKIRSTKLEDSAMYFCASVEDRHTGELFFGEGSRLTVL.

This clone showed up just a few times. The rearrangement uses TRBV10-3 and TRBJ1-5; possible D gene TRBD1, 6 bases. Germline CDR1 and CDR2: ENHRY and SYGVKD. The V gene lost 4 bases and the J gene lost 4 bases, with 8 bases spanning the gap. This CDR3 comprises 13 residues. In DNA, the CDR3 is TGTGCCATCAGTGGTGACAGGAATCAGCCCCAGCATTTT. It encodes CAISGDRNQPQHF.

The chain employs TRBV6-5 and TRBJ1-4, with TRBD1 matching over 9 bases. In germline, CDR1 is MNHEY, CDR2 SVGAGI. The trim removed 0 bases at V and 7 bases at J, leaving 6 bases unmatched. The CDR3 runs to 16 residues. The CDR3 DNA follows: TGTGCCAGCAGTTACTCTGGGGAGGGACAGGGTGAAAAACTGTTTTTT. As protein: CASSYSGEGQGEKLFF.

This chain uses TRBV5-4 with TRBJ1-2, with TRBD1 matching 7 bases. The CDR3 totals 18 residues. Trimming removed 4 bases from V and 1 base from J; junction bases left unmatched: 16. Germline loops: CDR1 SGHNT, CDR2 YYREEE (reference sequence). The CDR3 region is CASSLGGGQTLFNYGYTF. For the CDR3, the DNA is TGTGCCAGCAGCCTAGGAGGGGGACAGACCTTGTTTAACTATGGCTACACCTTC. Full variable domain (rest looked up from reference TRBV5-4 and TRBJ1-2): ETGVTQSPTHLIKTRGQQVTLRCSSQSGHNTVSWYQQALGQGPQFIFQYYREEENGRGNFPPRFSGLQFPNYSSELNVNALELDDSALYLCASSLGGGQTLFNYGYTFGSGTRLTVV.